Listed below are T cell receptor beta chains from one sample, sequenced in a study of blood T cell repertoires in COVID-19. TCRdb's table, derived via immunoSEQ multiplex PCR, lists solely in-frame clones and lacks some. The data show 350,000 to 500,000 clones, roughly 90% seen once. Sequences were obtained from PBMCs or T cells enriched from blood (not recorded which). The receptors shown here come from a woman aged 18-29 years who had been exposed to COVID-19. The CDR3 runs from the conserved cysteine through the conserved F or W. D genes are given only for firm matches. Clone size appears in some rows only: once, few, many, or a class for an expanded clone.

cdr3_nt: TGTGCCAGTGCGCGGGGGGCGTACTACAATGAGCAGTTCTTC
cdr3_aa: CASARGAYYNEQFF
clone_size: .
j_call: TRBJ2-1
d_call: TRBD2
v_call: TRBV19

cdr3_nt: TGTGCCAGCAGTTCCACATTGGGGACAGGCAACACTGAAGCTTTCTTT
cdr3_aa: CASSSTLGTGNTEAFF
clone_size: once
j_call: TRBJ1-1
d_call: TRBD1
v_call: TRBV25-1

cdr3_nt: TGTGCCAGTAGCCCCGGACAGGGAATCTCCTACGAGCAGTACTTC
cdr3_aa: CASSPGQGISYEQYF
clone_size: few
j_call: TRBJ2-7
d_call: TRBD1
v_call: TRBV19

cdr3_nt: TGTGCCAGCAGGGGGACAGGGGGAACTGAAGCTTTCTTT
cdr3_aa: CASRGTGGTEAFF
clone_size: .
j_call: TRBJ1-1
d_call: TRBD1
v_call: TRBV5-4

cdr3_nt: TGTGCCAGCAGCCCCCCTTCGCGGAGCCGCACAGATACGCAGTATTTT
cdr3_aa: CASSPPSRSRTDTQYF
clone_size: .
j_call: TRBJ2-3
d_call: .
v_call: TRBV7-6

cdr3_nt: TGTGCCACCAGCAAAGGACTAGCCGCATGGGAGAATGAGCAGTTCTTC
cdr3_aa: CATSKGLAAWENEQFF
clone_size: .
j_call: TRBJ2-1
d_call: TRBD2
v_call: TRBV24-1

cdr3_nt: TGTGCCAGCAGGGACGCGGGAGTTAGCTACGAGCAGTACTTC
cdr3_aa: CASRDAGVSYEQYF
clone_size: .
j_call: TRBJ2-7
d_call: TRBD2
v_call: TRBV7-9

cdr3_nt: TGTGCCAGCAGCTCTAGGGATAGCGGGTCCTACAATGAGCAGTTCTTC
cdr3_aa: CASSSRDSGSYNEQFF
clone_size: few
j_call: TRBJ2-1
d_call: TRBD2
v_call: TRBV11-3

cdr3_nt: TGTGCCAGTAGGGGTAAAGGGGGCGATCAGCCCCAGCATTTT
cdr3_aa: CASRGKGGDQPQHF
clone_size: .
j_call: TRBJ1-5
d_call: TRBD1
v_call: TRBV19

cdr3_nt: TGTGCCAGCAGCTTAGGGGACAGCTATGGCTACACCTTC
cdr3_aa: CASSLGDSYGYTF
clone_size: .
j_call: TRBJ1-2
d_call: TRBD1
v_call: TRBV7-9

cdr3_nt: TGTGCCAGCAGTTCCCCGCCCGGGGGGACGGGATCCTACAATGAGCAGTTCTTC
cdr3_aa: CASSSPPGGTGSYNEQFF
clone_size: .
j_call: TRBJ2-1
d_call: TRBD2
v_call: TRBV28

cdr3_nt: TGTGCCAGCAGCGTAAGACAGGGAGTAACTGGGGCCAACGTCCTGACTTTC
cdr3_aa: CASSVRQGVTGANVLTF
clone_size: .
j_call: TRBJ2-6
d_call: TRBD1
v_call: TRBV7-9

cdr3_nt: TGTGCCAGTAGTTCAGGGACAGGTGGGAATGAGCAGTTCTTC
cdr3_aa: CASSSGTGGNEQFF
clone_size: .
j_call: TRBJ2-1
d_call: TRBD1
v_call: TRBV19

cdr3_nt: TGTGCCAGCAAGGAGGGTGCCCACTTAAATGAAAAACTGTTTTTT
cdr3_aa: CASKEGAHLNEKLFF
clone_size: .
j_call: TRBJ1-4
d_call: .
v_call: TRBV6-5

cdr3_nt: TGTGCCAGCTCACAGGGACAGGATGAAAAACTGTTTTTT
cdr3_aa: CASSQGQDEKLFF
clone_size: few
j_call: TRBJ1-4
d_call: TRBD1
v_call: TRBV18

cdr3_nt: TGTGCCAGCAGTTTGAGCTCTGGAAACACCATATATTTT
cdr3_aa: CASSLSSGNTIYF
clone_size: .
j_call: TRBJ1-3
d_call: .
v_call: TRBV27

cdr3_nt: TGTGCCACCAGTGACGGGATATCTGAAGCTTTCTTT
cdr3_aa: CATSDGISEAFF
clone_size: .
j_call: TRBJ1-1
d_call: .
v_call: TRBV24-1

cdr3_nt: TGCGCCAGCAGCCATGATTACAGGGGCACAGATACGCAGTATTTT
cdr3_aa: CASSHDYRGTDTQYF
clone_size: .
j_call: TRBJ2-3
d_call: .
v_call: TRBV4-3

cdr3_nt: TGTGCCAGCAGTCAGTGGGGGCCTGAAGATACGCAGTATTTT
cdr3_aa: CASSQWGPEDTQYF
clone_size: few
j_call: TRBJ2-3
d_call: .
v_call: TRBV27

cdr3_nt: TGTGCCAGCAGCTTAATCAGCGGGAGTTACTCCTACGAGCAGTACTTC
cdr3_aa: CASSLISGSYSYEQYF
clone_size: .
j_call: TRBJ2-7
d_call: TRBD2
v_call: TRBV7-9

cdr3_nt: TGCGCCAGCAGCCAAGATTTGGTAGATCAAGAGCAGTACTTC
cdr3_aa: CASSQDLVDQEQYF
clone_size: .
j_call: TRBJ2-7
d_call: .
v_call: TRBV4-3

cdr3_nt: TGTGCCAGCAGCAAGAGACAGGGAATGGGTCAGCCCCAGCATTTT
cdr3_aa: CASSKRQGMGQPQHF
clone_size: .
j_call: TRBJ1-5
d_call: .
v_call: TRBV21-1

cdr3_nt: TGTGCCTGGAGTAGGGACAGCGGTGATCAGCCCCAGCATTTT
cdr3_aa: CAWSRDSGDQPQHF
clone_size: once
j_call: TRBJ1-5
d_call: TRBD1
v_call: TRBV30

cdr3_nt: TGTGCCAGCAGCTTAGTGGGACATGGCACAGATACGCAGTATTTT
cdr3_aa: CASSLVGHGTDTQYF
clone_size: .
j_call: TRBJ2-3
d_call: .
v_call: TRBV7-3

cdr3_nt: TGCGCCAGCGGCCCCGTCACAAGCACAGATACGCAGTATTTT
cdr3_aa: CASGPVTSTDTQYF
clone_size: .
j_call: TRBJ2-3
d_call: .
v_call: TRBV10-2

cdr3_nt: TGTGCCAGCAGCTTCGGACAGGGAGGAAACACCATATATTTT
cdr3_aa: CASSFGQGGNTIYF
clone_size: .
j_call: TRBJ1-3
d_call: TRBD1
v_call: TRBV5-6

cdr3_nt: TGCGCCAGCAGCCCGCACAGGGGGCCTAACTATGGCTACACCTTC
cdr3_aa: CASSPHRGPNYGYTF
clone_size: .
j_call: TRBJ1-2
d_call: TRBD1
v_call: TRBV5-1

cdr3_nt: TGTGCCATCAGCCCGTGGGGGGAGGGAAGGGACTATGGCTACACCTTC
cdr3_aa: CAISPWGEGRDYGYTF
clone_size: .
j_call: TRBJ1-2
d_call: .
v_call: TRBV10-3

cdr3_nt: TGTGCCAGCAGCGTAGACACCATCTCTGGAAACACCATATATTTT
cdr3_aa: CASSVDTISGNTIYF
clone_size: .
j_call: TRBJ1-3
d_call: .
v_call: TRBV9

cdr3_nt: TGTGCCAGCGGCACGGACAGGGGGCTAGCTTTCTTT
cdr3_aa: CASGTDRGLAFF
clone_size: once
j_call: TRBJ1-1
d_call: TRBD1
v_call: TRBV2

cdr3_nt: TGTGCCATCGGACTAGCGGGGGACAATGAGCAGTTCTTC
cdr3_aa: CAIGLAGDNEQFF
clone_size: .
j_call: TRBJ2-1
d_call: TRBD2
v_call: TRBV24-1

cdr3_nt: TGTGCCAGCAGCCAGGATAGCGGGAGGGACGCAGATACGCAGTATTTT
cdr3_aa: CASSQDSGRDADTQYF
clone_size: .
j_call: TRBJ2-3
d_call: TRBD2
v_call: TRBV4-2

cdr3_nt: TGTGCCAGCAGACTAGCGGGCCCATCCTACAATGAGCAGTTCTTC
cdr3_aa: CASRLAGPSYNEQFF
clone_size: .
j_call: TRBJ2-1
d_call: TRBD2
v_call: TRBV27

cdr3_nt: TGTGCCAGCAGCTTAGAGACAGAGCAGTTCTTC
cdr3_aa: CASSLETEQFF
clone_size: .
j_call: TRBJ2-1
d_call: .
v_call: TRBV7-2

cdr3_nt: TGTGCCAGCAGCATCATAGCGACGGGACACCCCCAGGACATTCAGTACTTC
cdr3_aa: CASSIIATGHPQDIQYF
clone_size: .
j_call: TRBJ2-4
d_call: .
v_call: TRBV11-2